This TCR beta chain was identified in a study of shared T cell receptors in the human thymus. V lost 1 base and J lost 7; bases outside the gene matches: 10. The CDR3 runs to 16 residues. Germline values: CDR1 KGHSH, CDR2 LQKENI. Only in-frame clones appear in the TCRdb table, and some are missing; sequencing was by immunoSEQ multiplex PCR. The table records about 400,000 clones, roughly 94% of them present only once. Sequenced: thymocytes. The chain links TRBV18 to TRBJ1-1, with 9 positions matching TRBD1. The receptor's source is a human donor. The CDR3 spells CASSPRPGTGTGEAFF. Written as DNA, the CDR3 is TGTGCCAGCTCACCACGTCCCGGGACAGGGACGGGTGAAGCTTTCTTT.